This T cell receptor (beta chain) comes out of a study of blood T cells in healthy people across ages. Per sample, extraction of total RNA gave at least 5.5 micrograms in every case. A J-beta primer mix and a sample-barcoded 5' primer were used in a second PCR of about 6 to 12 cycles. Sequencing yielded, for each sample, at least 2.5 million paired-end reads carrying CDR3. TCRdb itself ran the 5' RACE reads through MiXCR, one entry per CDR3 protein. The table shows approximately 810,000 distinct CDR3 sequences, with 25% to 30% occurring only once. The CDR3 extends over 16 amino acids. Germline CDR1 reads SGHVT; CDR2 reads SQSDAQ. V was cut by 3 bases and J by 5 bases, with 16 bases left in between.

The clonotype was recovered from an elderly woman in good health. The source material was blood. The rearrangement uses TRBV7-4 and TRBJ1-4, with D unclear. CDR3 in DNA: TGTGCCAGCAGCTTCCTTGTCCGTTGCTCGAATGAAAAACTGTTTTTT. Translated: CASSFLVRCSNEKLFF.